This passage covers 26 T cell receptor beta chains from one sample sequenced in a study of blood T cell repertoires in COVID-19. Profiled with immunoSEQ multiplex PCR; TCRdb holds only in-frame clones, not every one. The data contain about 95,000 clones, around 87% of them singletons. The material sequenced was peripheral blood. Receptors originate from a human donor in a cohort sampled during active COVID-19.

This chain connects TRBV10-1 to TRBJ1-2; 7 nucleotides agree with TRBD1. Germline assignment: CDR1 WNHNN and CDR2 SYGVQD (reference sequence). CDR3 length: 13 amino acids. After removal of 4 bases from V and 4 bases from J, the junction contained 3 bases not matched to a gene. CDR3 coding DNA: TGCGCCAGCAGTGGAACAGGGGCCTATGGCTACACCTTC. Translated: CASSGTGAYGYTF.

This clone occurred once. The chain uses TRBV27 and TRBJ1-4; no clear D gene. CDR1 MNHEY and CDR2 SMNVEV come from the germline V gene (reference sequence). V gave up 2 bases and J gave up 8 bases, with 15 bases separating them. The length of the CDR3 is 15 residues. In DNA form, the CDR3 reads TGTGCCAGCAGTTTACAAGGCCGGGAGCCAGAAAAACTGTTTTTT. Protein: CASSLQGREPEKLFF.

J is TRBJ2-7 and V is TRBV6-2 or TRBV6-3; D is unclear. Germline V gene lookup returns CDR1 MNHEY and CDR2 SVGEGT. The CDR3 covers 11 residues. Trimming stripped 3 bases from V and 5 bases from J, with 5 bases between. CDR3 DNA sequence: TGTGCCAGCAGTTATCCGGACGAGCAGTACTTC. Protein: CASSYPDEQYF.

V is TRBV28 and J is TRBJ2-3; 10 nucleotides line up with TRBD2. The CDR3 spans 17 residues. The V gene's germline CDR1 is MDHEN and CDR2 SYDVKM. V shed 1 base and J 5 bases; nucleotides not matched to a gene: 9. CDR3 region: CASSLLSGGASGDTQYF. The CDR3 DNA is TGTGCCAGCAGTTTATTGAGCGGGGGGGCCTCAGGAGATACGCAGTATTTT.

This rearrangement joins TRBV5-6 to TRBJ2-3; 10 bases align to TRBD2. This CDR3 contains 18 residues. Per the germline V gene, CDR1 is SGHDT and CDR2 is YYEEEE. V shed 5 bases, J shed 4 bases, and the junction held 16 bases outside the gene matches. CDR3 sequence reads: CASSQGLAGAAPPDTQYF. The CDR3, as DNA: TGTGCCAGCAGTCAAGGTCTAGCGGGGGCCGCCCCGCCAGATACGCAGTATTTT.

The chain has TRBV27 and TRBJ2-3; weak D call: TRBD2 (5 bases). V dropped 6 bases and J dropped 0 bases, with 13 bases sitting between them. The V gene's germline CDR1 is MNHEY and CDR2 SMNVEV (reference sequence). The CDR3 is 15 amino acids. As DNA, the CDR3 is TGTGCCAGCAGGAGGGCCCGCCCTAGCACAGATACGCAGTATTTT. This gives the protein CASRRARPSTDTQYF.

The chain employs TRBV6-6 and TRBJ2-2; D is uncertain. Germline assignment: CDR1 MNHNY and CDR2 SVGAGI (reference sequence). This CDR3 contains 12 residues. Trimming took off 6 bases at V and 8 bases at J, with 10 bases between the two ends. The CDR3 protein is CASRRASGELFF. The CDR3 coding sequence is TGTGCCAGCAGACGCGCGAGTGGGGAGCTGTTTTTT.

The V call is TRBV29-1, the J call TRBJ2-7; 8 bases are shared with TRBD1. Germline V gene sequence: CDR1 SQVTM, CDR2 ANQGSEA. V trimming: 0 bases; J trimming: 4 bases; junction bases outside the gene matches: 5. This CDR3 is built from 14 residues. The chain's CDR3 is CSVEEGTGEYEQYF. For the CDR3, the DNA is TGCAGCGTTGAAGAAGGGACAGGAGAATACGAGCAGTACTTC.

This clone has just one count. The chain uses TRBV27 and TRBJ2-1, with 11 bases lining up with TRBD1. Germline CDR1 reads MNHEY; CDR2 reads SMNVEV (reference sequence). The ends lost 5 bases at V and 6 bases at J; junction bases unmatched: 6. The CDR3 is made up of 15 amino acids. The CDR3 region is CASSLSGTGGNEQFF. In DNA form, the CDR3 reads TGTGCCAGCAGTCTCTCCGGGACAGGGGGCAATGAGCAGTTCTTC.

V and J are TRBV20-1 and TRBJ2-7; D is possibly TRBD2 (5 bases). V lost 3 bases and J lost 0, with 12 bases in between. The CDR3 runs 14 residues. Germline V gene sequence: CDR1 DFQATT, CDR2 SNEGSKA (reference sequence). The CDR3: CSASGAGNSYEQYF. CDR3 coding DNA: TGCAGTGCTAGTGGTGCGGGCAACTCCTACGAGCAGTACTTC.

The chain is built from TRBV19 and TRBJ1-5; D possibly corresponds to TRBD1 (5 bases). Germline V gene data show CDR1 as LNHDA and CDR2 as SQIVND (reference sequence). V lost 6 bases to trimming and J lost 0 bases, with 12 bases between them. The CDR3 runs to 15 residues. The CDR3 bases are TGTGCCAGTAGCCGGGGGGAGTATAGCAATCAGCCCCAGCATTTT. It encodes CASSRGEYSNQPQHF.

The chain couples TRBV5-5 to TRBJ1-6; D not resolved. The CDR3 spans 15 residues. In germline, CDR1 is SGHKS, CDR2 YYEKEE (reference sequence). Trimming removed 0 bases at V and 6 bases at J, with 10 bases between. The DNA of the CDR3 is TGTGCCAGCAGCTTGGTGGCAGGCCTTAATTCACCCCTCCACTTT. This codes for CASSLVAGLNSPLHF.

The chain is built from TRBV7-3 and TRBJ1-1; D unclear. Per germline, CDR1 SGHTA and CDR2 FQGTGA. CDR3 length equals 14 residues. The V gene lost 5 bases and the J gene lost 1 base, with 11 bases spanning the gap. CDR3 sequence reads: CASSVPPGNTEAFF. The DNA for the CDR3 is TGTGCCAGCAGCGTCCCCCCCGGGAACACTGAAGCTTTCTTT.

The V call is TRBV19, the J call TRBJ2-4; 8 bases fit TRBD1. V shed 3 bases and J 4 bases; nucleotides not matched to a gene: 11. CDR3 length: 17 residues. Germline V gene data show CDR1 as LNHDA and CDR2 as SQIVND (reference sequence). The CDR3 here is CASSIWGQVEGKNIQYF. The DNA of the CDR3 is TGTGCCAGTAGTATCTGGGGACAGGTAGAGGGGAAAAACATTCAGTACTTC.

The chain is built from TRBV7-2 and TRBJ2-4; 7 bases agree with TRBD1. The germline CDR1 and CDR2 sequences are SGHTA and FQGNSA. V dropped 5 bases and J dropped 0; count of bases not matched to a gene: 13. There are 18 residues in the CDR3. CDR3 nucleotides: TGTGCCAGCAGCCTCACGACAGGGAGAAGCGAAGCCAAAAACATTCAGTACTTC. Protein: CASSLTTGRSEAKNIQYF.

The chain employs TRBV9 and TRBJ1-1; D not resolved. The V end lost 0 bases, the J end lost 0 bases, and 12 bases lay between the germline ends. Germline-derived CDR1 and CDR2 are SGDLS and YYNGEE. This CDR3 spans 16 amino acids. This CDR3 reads CASSVAGGRMNTEAFF. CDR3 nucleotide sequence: TGTGCCAGCAGCGTAGCCGGCGGCCGGATGAACACTGAAGCTTTCTTT.

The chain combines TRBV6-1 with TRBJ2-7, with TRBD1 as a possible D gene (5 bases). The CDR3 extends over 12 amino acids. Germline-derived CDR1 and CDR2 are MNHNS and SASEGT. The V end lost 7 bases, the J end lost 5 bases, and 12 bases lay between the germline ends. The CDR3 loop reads CASNGGANEQYF. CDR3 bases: TGTGCCAGCAATGGTGGGGCAAACGAGCAGTACTTC.

The CDR3 coding sequence is TGTGCCACCAGTGGTGGGGGACAGGGCAATGACAATGAGCAGTTCTTC. Its translation is CATSGGGQGNDNEQFF. This rearrangement joins TRBV24-1 to TRBJ2-1; 9 bases are shared with TRBD1. Germline V CDR1 and CDR2: KGHDR, SFDVKD. V was clipped by 5 bases and J by 5 bases; unmatched bases: 9. The CDR3 spans 16 residues.

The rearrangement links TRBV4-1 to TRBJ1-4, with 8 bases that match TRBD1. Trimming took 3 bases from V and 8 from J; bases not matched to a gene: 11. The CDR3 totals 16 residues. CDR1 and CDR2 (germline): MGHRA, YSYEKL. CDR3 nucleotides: TGCGCCAGCAGCCAGACCTCGACAGGGGCAAGGGAAAAACTGTTTTTT. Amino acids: CASSQTSTGAREKLFF.

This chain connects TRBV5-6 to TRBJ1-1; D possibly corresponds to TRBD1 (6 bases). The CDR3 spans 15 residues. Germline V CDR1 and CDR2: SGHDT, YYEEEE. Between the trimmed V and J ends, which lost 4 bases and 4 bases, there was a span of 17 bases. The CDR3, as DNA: TGTGCCAGCAGCCTACAGGGTTTCCAAGGCACTGAAGCTTTCTTT. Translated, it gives CASSLQGFQGTEAFF.

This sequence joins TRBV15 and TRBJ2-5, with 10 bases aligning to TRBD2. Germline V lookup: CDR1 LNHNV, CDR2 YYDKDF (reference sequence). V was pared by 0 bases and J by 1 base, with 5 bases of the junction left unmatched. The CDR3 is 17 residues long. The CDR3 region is CATSRDLGLAAQETQYF. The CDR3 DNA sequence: TGTGCCACCAGCAGAGATTTAGGACTAGCGGCCCAAGAGACCCAGTACTTC.

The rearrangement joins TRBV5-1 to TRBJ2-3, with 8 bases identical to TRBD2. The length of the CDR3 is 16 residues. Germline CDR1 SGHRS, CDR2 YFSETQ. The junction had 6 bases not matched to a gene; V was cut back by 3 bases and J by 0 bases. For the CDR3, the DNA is TGCGCCAGCAGCTCGGGGGGGACCACTAGCACAGATACGCAGTATTTT. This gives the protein CASSSGGTTSTDTQYF.

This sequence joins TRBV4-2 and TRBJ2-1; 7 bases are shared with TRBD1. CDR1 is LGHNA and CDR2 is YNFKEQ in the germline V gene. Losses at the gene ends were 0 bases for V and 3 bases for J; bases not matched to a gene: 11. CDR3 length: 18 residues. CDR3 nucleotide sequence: TGTGCCAGCAGCCAAGAGCCCTTAAGGACAGGCCTCTACAATGAGCAGTTCTTC. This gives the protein CASSQEPLRTGLYNEQFF.

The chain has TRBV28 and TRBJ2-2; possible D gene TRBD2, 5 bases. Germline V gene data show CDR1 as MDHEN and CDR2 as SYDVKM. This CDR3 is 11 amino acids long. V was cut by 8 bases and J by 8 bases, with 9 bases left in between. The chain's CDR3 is CASHGRGELFF. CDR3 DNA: TGTGCCAGCCATGGGAGAGGGGAGCTGTTTTTT. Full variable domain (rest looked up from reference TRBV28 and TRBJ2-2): DVKVTQSSRYLVKRTGEKVFLECVQDMDHENMFWYRQDPGLGLRLIYFSYDVKMKEKGDIPEGYSVSREKKERFSLILESASTNQTSMYLCASHGRGELFFGEGSRLTVL.

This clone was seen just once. The CDR3 loop reads CASSWRGTATNYGYTF. CDR3 nucleotides: TGTGCCAGCAGTTGGAGGGGAACGGCTACTAACTATGGCTACACCTTC. The chain joins TRBV6-2 or TRBV6-3 to TRBJ1-2; D might be TRBD1 (5 bases). The germline CDR1 and CDR2 sequences are MNHEY and SVGEGT. V was clipped by 4 bases and J by 0 bases, with 15 bases between them. CDR3 length equals 16 residues.

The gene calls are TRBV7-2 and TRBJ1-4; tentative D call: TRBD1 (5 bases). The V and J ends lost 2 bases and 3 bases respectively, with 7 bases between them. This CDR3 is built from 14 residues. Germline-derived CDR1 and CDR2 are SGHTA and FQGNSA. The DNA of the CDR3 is TGTGCCAGCAGCTTATGGGGGGCTAATGAAAAACTGTTTTTT. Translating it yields CASSLWGANEKLFF.